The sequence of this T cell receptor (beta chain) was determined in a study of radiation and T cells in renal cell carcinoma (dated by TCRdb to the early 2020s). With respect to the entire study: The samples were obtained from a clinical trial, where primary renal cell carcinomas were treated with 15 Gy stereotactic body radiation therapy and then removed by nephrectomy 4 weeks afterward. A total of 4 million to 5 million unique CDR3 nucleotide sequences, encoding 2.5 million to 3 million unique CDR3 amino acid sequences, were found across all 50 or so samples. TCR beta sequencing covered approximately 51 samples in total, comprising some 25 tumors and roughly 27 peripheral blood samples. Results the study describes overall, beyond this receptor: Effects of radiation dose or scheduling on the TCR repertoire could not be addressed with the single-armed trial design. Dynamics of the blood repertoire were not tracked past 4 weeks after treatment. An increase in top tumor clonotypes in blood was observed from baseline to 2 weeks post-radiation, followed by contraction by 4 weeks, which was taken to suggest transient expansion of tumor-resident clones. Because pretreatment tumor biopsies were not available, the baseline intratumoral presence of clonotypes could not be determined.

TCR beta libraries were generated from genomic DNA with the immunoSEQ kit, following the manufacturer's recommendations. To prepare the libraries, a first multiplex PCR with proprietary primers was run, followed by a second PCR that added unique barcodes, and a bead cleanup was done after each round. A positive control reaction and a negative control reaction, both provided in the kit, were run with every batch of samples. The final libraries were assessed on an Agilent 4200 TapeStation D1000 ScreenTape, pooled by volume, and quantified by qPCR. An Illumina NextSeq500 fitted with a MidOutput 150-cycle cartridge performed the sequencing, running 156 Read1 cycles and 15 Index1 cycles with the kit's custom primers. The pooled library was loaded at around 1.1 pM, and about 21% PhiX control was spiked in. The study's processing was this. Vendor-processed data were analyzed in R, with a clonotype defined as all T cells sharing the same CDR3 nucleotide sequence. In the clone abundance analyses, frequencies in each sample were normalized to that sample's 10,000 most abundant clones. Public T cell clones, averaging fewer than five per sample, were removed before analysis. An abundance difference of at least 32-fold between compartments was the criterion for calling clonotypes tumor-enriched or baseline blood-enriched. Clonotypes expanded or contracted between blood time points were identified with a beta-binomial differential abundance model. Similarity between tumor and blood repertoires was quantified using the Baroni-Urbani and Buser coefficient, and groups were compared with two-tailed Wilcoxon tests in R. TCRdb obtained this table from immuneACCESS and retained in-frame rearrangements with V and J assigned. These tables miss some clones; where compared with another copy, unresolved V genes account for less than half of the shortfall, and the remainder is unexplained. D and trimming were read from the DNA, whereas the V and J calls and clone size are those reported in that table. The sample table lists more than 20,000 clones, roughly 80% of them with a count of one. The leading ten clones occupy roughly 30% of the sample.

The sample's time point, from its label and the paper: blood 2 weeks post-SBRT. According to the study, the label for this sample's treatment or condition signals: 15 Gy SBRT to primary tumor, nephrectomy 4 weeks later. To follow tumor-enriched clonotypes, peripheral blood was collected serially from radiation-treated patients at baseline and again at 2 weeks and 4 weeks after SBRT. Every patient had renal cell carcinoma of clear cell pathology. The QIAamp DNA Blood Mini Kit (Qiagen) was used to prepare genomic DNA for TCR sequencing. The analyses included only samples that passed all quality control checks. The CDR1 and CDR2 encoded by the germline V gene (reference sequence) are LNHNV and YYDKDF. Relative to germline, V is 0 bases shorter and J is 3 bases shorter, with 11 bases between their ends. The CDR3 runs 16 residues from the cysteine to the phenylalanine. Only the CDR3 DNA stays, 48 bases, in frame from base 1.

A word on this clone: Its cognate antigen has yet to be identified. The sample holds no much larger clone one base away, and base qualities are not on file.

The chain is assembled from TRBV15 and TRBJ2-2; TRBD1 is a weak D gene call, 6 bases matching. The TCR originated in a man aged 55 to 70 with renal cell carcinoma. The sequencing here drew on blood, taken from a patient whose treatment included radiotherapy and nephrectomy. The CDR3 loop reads CATSRERDTHTGELFF. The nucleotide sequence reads TGTGCCACCAGCAGAGAACGGGACACACACACCGGGGAGCTGTTTTTT.